These T cell receptor beta chains were read from a single sample in a study. TCRdb re-analysed the reads in MiXCR, keeping a single row per CDR3 protein. The data contain about 5,800 distinct CDR3 sequences, just over 9.5% of them singletons. Sequenced: CD4+ T cells from synovial fluid. These receptors originate from a human donor with rheumatoid arthritis. The CDR3 runs from the conserved cysteine through the conserved F or W. The D gene is left open where the match is weak. Clone size is not always given. Where it is, it says once, few, many or a class for expanded clones.

D gene	V gene	J gene	clone size	CDR3 protein	CDR3 DNA
.	TRBV18	TRBJ1-1	few	CASSLHDGTLMNTEAFF	TGTGCCAGCTCATTACATGACGGGACATTGATGAACACTGAAGCTTTCTTT
TRBD2	TRBV10-3	TRBJ2-7	medium-sized	CAANQGLAGYEQYF	TGTGCCGCCAACCAGGGACTAGCTGGCTACGAGCAGTACTTC
.	TRBV11-3	TRBJ2-7	many	CASSSQGSANEQYF	TGTGCCAGCAGCAGCCAAGGGAGCGCAAACGAGCAGTACTTC
.	TRBV5-1	TRBJ1-2	medium-sized	CASRDSGNYGYTF	TGCGCCAGCAGAGACAGTGGGAACTATGGCTACACCTTC
TRBD2	TRBV20-1	TRBJ2-3	medium-sized	CSATLAGGPDTQYF	TGCAGTGCTACACTAGCGGGAGGCCCAGATACGCAGTATTTT
.	TRBV7-9	TRBJ2-5	medium-sized	CASSATPIVQETQYF	TGTGCCAGCAGCGCTACCCCCATCGTCCAAGAGACCCAGTACTTC
.	TRBV6-6	TRBJ1-3	medium-sized	CASCPAGSGNTIYF	TGTGCCAGCTGTCCGGCCGGCTCTGGAAACACCATATATTTT
.	TRBV7-2	TRBJ2-7	medium-sized	CASSPSPAGFPYEQYF	TGTGCCAGCAGCCCCTCCCCCGCAGGTTTCCCCTACGAGCAGTACTTC
TRBD1	TRBV3-1	TRBJ2-7	many	CASSQRWQGANEQYF	TGTGCCAGCAGTCAAAGATGGCAGGGGGCGAACGAGCAGTACTTC
.	TRBV18	TRBJ1-1	few	CASSPGGPNAEAFF	TGTGCCAGCTCACCAGGGGGCCCGAACGCTGAAGCTTTCTTT
.	TRBV2	TRBJ2-1	many	CASMRSSYNEQFF	TGTGCCAGCATGAGGAGCTCCTACAATGAGCAGTTCTTC
.	TRBV18	TRBJ2-5	.	CASSPSGPLQETQYF	TGTGCCAGCTCCCCTTCGGGCCCTCTCCAAGAGACCCAGTACTTC
.	TRBV7-2	TRBJ2-4	medium-sized	CASSLFGAGLNIQYF	TGTGCCAGCAGCTTATTCGGGGCCGGTTTGAACATTCAGTACTTC
.	TRBV7-3	TRBJ2-2	few	CASSLTTNTGELFF	TGTGCCAGCAGCTTAACAACGAACACCGGGGAGCTGTTTTTT
.	TRBV9	TRBJ1-1	many	CASSVTSGNTEAFF	TGTGCCAGCAGCGTAACCTCGGGGAACACTGAAGCTTTCTTT
TRBD2	TRBV3-1	TRBJ2-7	medium-sized	CASSQDLAGGREQYF	TGTGCCAGCAGCCAAGATCTAGCGGGAGGCCGCGAGCAGTACTTC
TRBD2	TRBV6-5	TRBJ2-7	medium-sized	CASTPAGGAQEQYF	TGTGCCAGCACCCCAGCGGGAGGGGCGCAAGAGCAGTACTTC
TRBD2	TRBV20-1	TRBJ2-3	many	CSAASLAGVTNTQYF	TGCAGTGCCGCTTCCCTGGCGGGAGTCACAAATACGCAGTATTTT
TRBD1	TRBV7-9	TRBJ2-1	many	CASSQGQGFDEQFF	TGTGCCAGCAGCCAAGGACAGGGATTCGATGAGCAGTTCTTC
.	TRBV10-3	TRBJ2-5	medium-sized	CAIGGVTRQETQYF	TGTGCCATCGGAGGGGTAACTCGCCAAGAGACCCAGTACTTC
TRBD2	TRBV18	TRBJ2-1	many	CASSAGTSEYNEQFF	TGTGCCAGCTCGGCGGGGACTAGCGAGTACAATGAGCAGTTCTTC
.	TRBV7-2	TRBJ2-1	many	CASSLGFPNEQFF	TGTGCCAGCAGCTTAGGCTTTCCCAATGAGCAGTTCTTC
TRBD2	TRBV7-9	TRBJ2-1	.	CASSSPSGREVNDEQFF	TGTGCCAGCAGCTCCCCTAGTGGGCGGGAGGTTAACGATGAGCAGTTCTTC
.	TRBV20-1	TRBJ2-5	many	CSASTLDGTQYF	TGCAGTGCTAGTACCCTCGACGGGACCCAGTACTTC
.	TRBV6-5	TRBJ2-3	medium-sized	CASSYLAGKIDTQYF	TGTGCCAGCAGTTACCTCGCAGGGAAAATAGATACGCAGTATTTT
.	TRBV7-2	TRBJ1-4	many	CASSLARTEKLFF	TGTGCCAGCAGCTTAGCCCGTACCGAAAAACTGTTTTTT
TRBD1	TRBV24-1	TRBJ2-3	.	CATSDYGTGSFTDTDTQYF	TGTGCCACCAGTGATTACGGGACAGGGTCCTTCACCGACACAGATACGCAGTATTTT
TRBD2	TRBV27	TRBJ2-1	.	CASSLYRGEIISYNEQFF	TGTGCCAGCAGTTTATATCGGGGGGAGATAATTTCCTACAATGAGCAGTTCTTC
.	TRBV20-1	TRBJ1-6	many	CSASGPTSSYNSPLHF	TGCAGTGCTAGCGGTCCTACGAGCTCCTATAATTCACCCCTCCACTTT
.	TRBV18	TRBJ2-7	medium-sized	CASSPGITLYEQYF	TGTGCCAGCTCACCCGGGATTACCCTCTACGAGCAGTACTTC
TRBD1	TRBV18	TRBJ2-5	many	CASSVRTGGSQETQYF	TGTGCCAGCTCAGTGCGGACAGGGGGTTCCCAAGAGACCCAGTACTTC
TRBD1	TRBV2	TRBJ1-2	few	CASRRGQDISNGYTF	TGTGCCAGCAGGCGGGGACAGGACATTTCCAATGGCTACACCTTC
TRBD1	TRBV12-3/TRBV12-4	TRBJ2-3	medium-sized	CASTAGTGRYTQYF	TGTGCCAGCACCGCCGGGACAGGGCGATATACGCAGTATTTT
TRBD1	TRBV28	TRBJ1-5	many	CASIVGTGGLQPQHF	TGTGCCAGCATTGTCGGGACAGGGGGACTTCAGCCCCAGCATTTT
.	TRBV2	TRBJ1-2	many	CASTLDGVANYGYTF	TGTGCCAGCACTTTAGACGGGGTGGCAAACTATGGCTACACCTTC
TRBD1	TRBV18	TRBJ1-6	many	CASSLGQGTNSPLHF	TGTGCCAGCTCCCTAGGACAGGGGACGAATTCACCCCTCCACTTT
.	TRBV4-2	TRBJ2-1	medium-sized	CASSQDATPTYNEQFF	TGTGCCAGCAGCCAGGACGCGACCCCCACCTACAATGAGCAGTTCTTC
.	TRBV14	TRBJ2-7	medium-sized	CASSDHGGFYEQYF	TGTGCCAGCAGCGACCATGGCGGCTTCTACGAGCAGTACTTC
.	TRBV7-6	TRBJ1-5	many	CASSLGVGQPQHF	TGTGCCAGCAGCTTGGGGGTAGGGCAGCCCCAGCATTTT
TRBD1	TRBV5-5	TRBJ2-2	large	CASSGRTGFNTGELFF	TGTGCCAGCAGCGGACGGACAGGGTTCAACACCGGGGAGCTGTTTTTT